A single sample gave rise to the 30 T cell receptor beta chains below, sequenced in a study of CD8 T cells in Susac syndrome. Roughly 0.45 to 1 ug RNA was reverse transcribed with random hexamers. TCRdb independently ran MiXCR on the immunoSEQ multiplex PCR reads; one entry per CDR3 protein. This repertoire shows fewer than 250,000 distinct CDR3 sequences, about 94% found once; its top ten account for 0.1%. Sequencing was done on a sample of CD4+ T cells from PBMCs. These receptors originate from a human donor in good health.

The chain links TRBV18 to TRBJ1-1; TRBD1 might be the D (6 bases). This CDR3 comprises 17 residues. V lost 2 bases and J lost 0, with 16 bases in between. Germline CDR1 and CDR2: KGHSH and LQKENI. CDR3 region: CASSPFQGKRMNTEAFF. DNA of the CDR3: TGTGCCAGCTCACCATTCCAGGGGAAGCGCATGAACACTGAAGCTTTCTTT.

The chain combines TRBV27 with TRBJ1-6, with a tentative D call TRBD1 (5 bases). Per the germline V gene, CDR1 is MNHEY and CDR2 is SMNVEV (reference sequence). V was cut by 7 bases and J by 7 bases, with 14 bases left in between. This CDR3 comprises 14 residues. The CDR3, as DNA: TGTGCCAGCACCCTAAGAGGGGCCAATTCACCCCTCCACTTT. Its protein product is CASTLRGANSPLHF.

The chain links TRBV20-1 to TRBJ1-2; 11 positions match TRBD1. The ends lost 6 bases at V and 3 bases at J; junction bases unmatched: 6. CDR1 is DFQATT and CDR2 is SNEGSKA in the germline V gene (reference sequence). The length of the CDR3 is 14 residues. The CDR3, as DNA: TGCAGTGCCCCGGACAGGGGGCGCGACTATGGCTACACCTTC. This sequence encodes CSAPDRGRDYGYTF.

V usage is TRBV2 and J usage is TRBJ2-2; 8 bases map to TRBD2. V lost 3 bases and J lost 7; bases outside the gene matches: 4. The CDR3 is made up of 14 amino acids. Looked up from germline, CDR1 is SNHLY and CDR2 is FYNNEI. As DNA, the CDR3 is TGTGCCAGCAGTGAGGAGCGGGGGATCGGGGAGCTGTTTTTT. Amino acid sequence: CASSEERGIGELFF.

This clonotype has a handful of counts. This chain links TRBV11-2 with TRBJ1-1; perhaps TRBD1 as D (5 bases). Trimming pared 4 bases from V and 5 bases from J, leaving 20 bases between. The CDR3 has 16 residues. The germline gives CDR1 SGHAT, CDR2 FQNNGV. The CDR3 region is CASSSRAGGPLTEAFF. CDR3 coding DNA: TGTGCCAGCAGCTCACGGGCGGGGGGTCCTTTAACTGAAGCTTTCTTT.

The chain links TRBV29-1 to TRBJ1-5; D perhaps matches TRBD1 (5 bases). The CDR3 extends over 13 amino acids. Germline CDR1 SQVTM, CDR2 ANQGSEA. Trimming removed 7 bases at V and 6 bases at J, with 16 bases between. CDR3 DNA: TGCAGCGCTCGAAGGGGCGCGGGTCAGCCCCAGCATTTT. It is translated as CSARRGAGQPQHF.

The chain carries TRBV5-1 and TRBJ2-3; D remains ambiguous. CDR1 and CDR2 from the germline V gene are SGHRS and YFSETQ. Trimming took off 4 bases at V and 1 base at J, with 10 bases between the two ends. The CDR3 is 14 amino acids. The chain's CDR3 is CASSRDAGTDTQYF. The CDR3 nucleotides are TGCGCCAGCAGCAGAGACGCGGGCACAGATACGCAGTATTTT.

The chain has TRBV19 and TRBJ1-5; D gene uncertain. The CDR3 sequence is 13 residues long. V was pared by 8 bases and J by 7 bases, with 15 bases between. CDR1 is LNHDA and CDR2 is SQIVND in the germline V gene (reference sequence). As DNA, the CDR3 is TGTGCCAGTTCCCCCTTAATTGGGCAGCCCCAGCATTTT. This encodes CASSPLIGQPQHF.

The V gene is TRBV19, the J gene TRBJ1-1, with D tentatively TRBD1 (5 bases). This CDR3 has 11 amino acids. The V end was cut by 11 bases, the J end by 4 bases, with 11 bases between. Germline CDR1 LNHDA, CDR2 SQIVND (reference sequence). CDR3 sequence reads: CAGGFGTEAFF. As DNA, the CDR3 is TGTGCCGGGGGGTTCGGCACTGAAGCTTTCTTT. Looking up the rest from reference TRBV19 and TRBJ1-1 gives the full variable domain: DGGITQSPKYLFRKEGQNVTLSCEQNLNHDAMYWYRQDPGQGLRLIYYSQIVNDFQKGDIAEGYSVSREKKESFPLTVTSAQKNPTAFYLCAGGFGTEAFFGQGTRLTVV.

The chain couples TRBV5-1 to TRBJ1-1; 7 nucleotides align to TRBD1. V trimming: 4 bases; J trimming: 1 base; junction bases outside the gene matches: 16. CDR3 size: 18 residues. Germline-derived CDR1 and CDR2 are SGHRS and YFSETQ. The CDR3 protein is CASSVELGAGTENTEAFF. CDR3 nucleotide sequence: TGCGCCAGCAGCGTGGAACTTGGGGCCGGGACAGAGAACACTGAAGCTTTCTTT.

The rearrangement uses TRBV2 and TRBJ1-1; D may be TRBD1 (5 bases). This CDR3 has 17 amino acids. V shed 8 bases and J shed 1 base, with 23 bases lying between them. The germline V gene encodes CDR1 SNHLY and CDR2 FYNNEI. CDR3 DNA sequence: TGTGCCAGCGGGAGAGAGAAGGGATCGGGACGGAACACTGAAGCTTTCTTT. It encodes CASGREKGSGRNTEAFF.

To note about this clonotype: At one end the junction does not follow the germline gene, possibly because of a read error. The V and J genes are TRBV7-7 and TRBJ2-3; the match to TRBD2 covers 10 bases. Germline CDR1 SSHAT, CDR2 FNYEAQ (reference sequence). This CDR3 is 15 amino acids long. The CDR3 DNA is TGTGCTAGCAGCCCGGGACTAGCGCTCACAGATACGCAGTATTTT. Amino acid sequence: CASSPGLALTDTQYF. Full variable domain (rest looked up from reference TRBV7-7 and TRBJ2-3): GAGVSQSPRYKVTKRGQDVTLRCDPISSHATLYWYQQALGQGPEFLTYFNYEAQPDKSGLPSDRFSAERPEGSISTLTIQRTEQRDSAMYRCASSPGLALTDTQYFGPGTRLTVL.

The J gene is TRBJ2-3, the V gene TRBV24-1, with 7 bases fitting TRBD1. Per the germline V gene, CDR1 is KGHDR and CDR2 is SFDVKD. The CDR3 consists of 13 residues. The V gene end was trimmed by 10 bases and the J gene end by 1 base; junction bases not matched to a gene: 4. The CDR3 sequence: CATSDRGTDTQYF. The CDR3, as DNA: TGTGCCACTAGCGACAGGGGCACAGATACGCAGTATTTT.

This clonotype showed up just a few times. V usage is TRBV29-1 and J usage is TRBJ2-5; D not resolved. This CDR3 spans 13 amino acids. Trimming took off 7 bases at V and 5 bases at J, with 17 bases between the two ends. Germline values: CDR1 SQVTM, CDR2 ANQGSEA. CDR3 region: CSGAGLAGETQYF. CDR3 nucleotide sequence: TGCAGCGGCGCCGGGTTAGCCGGTGAGACCCAGTACTTC.

The V gene is TRBV19, the J gene TRBJ2-2; 7 bases match TRBD1. J gave up 1 base and V 2 bases, and 7 bases lay outside the gene matches. The CDR3 is 17 amino acids. The V gene's germline CDR1 is LNHDA and CDR2 SQIVND (reference sequence). CDR3 coding DNA: TGTGCCAGTAGTATAATGCCGACAGGGCAGAACACCGGGGAGCTGTTTTTT. This gives the protein CASSIMPTGQNTGELFF.

The J gene is TRBJ1-1, the V gene TRBV28; possibly TRBD1 for D (6 bases). V was clipped by 2 bases and J by 2 bases, with 18 bases between them. In germline, CDR1 is MDHEN, CDR2 SYDVKM. The CDR3 length is 17 residues. DNA of the CDR3: TGTGCCAGCAGTTTAAGGAACCAGGGGACCCTAAACACTGAAGCTTTCTTT. It codes for CASSLRNQGTLNTEAFF.

The chain joins TRBV19 to TRBJ2-4; 12 bases are shared with TRBD2. CDR3 size: 17 residues. J gave up 3 bases and V 5 bases, and 8 bases lay outside the gene matches. Germline CDR1 and CDR2: LNHDA and SQIVND (reference sequence). CDR3 coding DNA: TGTGCCAGTAGTCTCCGACTAGCGGGGGCCCTCAAAAACATTCAGTACTTC. This gives the protein CASSLRLAGALKNIQYF.

V is TRBV2 and J is TRBJ1-5; D is possibly TRBD1 (5 bases). Trimming cost V 6 bases and J 3 bases, with 9 bases left between them. This CDR3 is 13 amino acids long. The V gene's germline CDR1 is SNHLY and CDR2 FYNNEI. The DNA for the CDR3 is TGTGCCAGCAGGGTGACAGACAATCAGCCCCAGCATTTT. Translation: CASRVTDNQPQHF. Filled out from reference TRBV2 and TRBJ1-5, the complete variable domain reads EPEVTQTPSHQVTQMGQEVILRCVPISNHLYFYWYRQILGQKVEFLVSFYNNEISEKSEIFDDQFSVERPDGSNFTLKIRSTKLEDSAMYFCASRVTDNQPQHFGDGTRLSIL.

This sequence joins TRBV5-1 and TRBJ1-3, with D possibly matching TRBD1 (5 bases). The CDR3 covers 15 residues. Germline lookup yields CDR1 SGHRS and CDR2 YFSETQ. Trimming stripped 6 bases from V and 0 bases from J, with 13 bases between. The chain's CDR3 is CASTPGTSSGNTIYF. CDR3 nucleotide sequence: TGCGCCAGCACCCCCGGGACCAGCTCTGGAAACACCATATATTTT.

The J gene is TRBJ2-2, the V gene TRBV12-5; D is unresolved. The CDR3 length is 12 residues. The germline V gene encodes CDR1 LGHNT and CDR2 FRNRAP. V dropped 5 bases and J dropped 5 bases, with 6 bases sitting between them. The CDR3 is CASGLRTGELFF. Written as DNA, the CDR3 is TGTGCTAGTGGTCTCCGGACCGGGGAGCTGTTTTTT.

The chain combines TRBV5-1 with TRBJ2-1; D unclear. Trimming cost V 0 bases and J 4 bases, with 11 bases left between them. Germline-derived CDR1 and CDR2 are SGHRS and YFSETQ. This CDR3 comprises 15 residues. CDR3 nucleotide sequence: TGCGCCAGCAGCTTGGTAAAAGGGTCTTACAATGAGCAGTTCTTC. Translating it yields CASSLVKGSYNEQFF.

This CDR3 reads CASSHLGSHTGELFF. CDR3 bases: TGTGCCAGCAGCCACCTCGGGTCTCACACCGGGGAGCTGTTTTTT. The rearrangement joins TRBV14 to TRBJ2-2; no clear D gene. With 3 bases removed from V and 3 bases from J, the gap between germline ends came to 11 bases. This CDR3 comprises 15 residues. CDR1 and CDR2 from the germline V gene are SGHDN and FVKESK.

This chain joins TRBV5-6 and TRBJ2-5; 9 bases map to TRBD1. Germline lookup yields CDR1 SGHDT and CDR2 YYEEEE. V dropped 6 bases and J dropped 5; count of bases not matched to a gene: 5. CDR3 length: 13 amino acids. The CDR3, as DNA: TGTGCCAGCACACAGGGGGCAGCGGAGACCCAGTACTTC. This codes for CASTQGAAETQYF.

The V gene is TRBV7-2, the J gene TRBJ2-7; 9 bases map to TRBD1. This CDR3 contains 14 residues. V was pared by 5 bases and J by 5 bases, with 7 bases of the junction left unmatched. CDR1 is SGHTA, CDR2 FQGNSA, per germline. CDR3 residues: CASSHRDRVHEQYF. CDR3 nucleotides: TGTGCCAGCAGCCATCGGGACAGGGTCCACGAGCAGTACTTC.

The chain employs TRBV20-1 and TRBJ2-1; D uncertain. Germline-derived CDR1 and CDR2 are DFQATT and SNEGSKA (reference sequence). This CDR3 spans 14 amino acids. Trimming left V 0 bases short and J 8 bases short, with 14 bases between. CDR3 nucleotides: TGCAGTGCTAGAGATGAAACTAAATCACATGAGCAGTTCTTC. As protein: CSARDETKSHEQFF.

This clonotype was seen only a few times. The chain is built from TRBV12-3 or TRBV12-4 and TRBJ1-2; 10 bases fit TRBD1. V dropped 5 bases and J dropped 2; count of bases not matched to a gene: 5. The CDR3 loop spans 15 amino acids. CDR3: CASSLDRGLNYGYTF. CDR3 in DNA: TGTGCCAGCAGTCTCGACAGGGGGCTCAACTATGGCTACACCTTC.

The chain uses TRBV15 and TRBJ2-1; D is possibly TRBD2 (6 bases). This CDR3 has 14 amino acids. Germline CDR1 reads LNHNV; CDR2 reads YYDKDF (reference sequence). V lost 11 bases and J 0 bases, leaving 14 bases between the germline ends. The CDR3 here is CAPPEGSSYNEQFF. CDR3 nucleotide sequence: TGTGCCCCCCCGGAGGGAAGCTCCTACAATGAGCAGTTCTTC.

V gene TRBV19 combines with J gene TRBJ2-6; 8 bases match TRBD1. Germline V gene data show CDR1 as LNHDA and CDR2 as SQIVND (reference sequence). Unmatched junction bases numbered 3, after V lost 6 bases and J lost 2 bases. The CDR3 sequence is 15 residues long. The CDR3 DNA is TGTGCCAGTAGGTCACAGGGGGCTGGGGCCAACGTCCTGACTTTC. Translating it yields CASRSQGAGANVLTF.

The V and J genes are TRBV5-1 and TRBJ2-3; weak D call: TRBD1 (5 bases). Trimming left V 5 bases short and J 0 bases short, with 16 bases between. Germline lookup yields CDR1 SGHRS and CDR2 YFSETQ. The CDR3 runs 16 residues. The CDR3 spells CASRLGARTSTDTQYF. The CDR3 nucleotides are TGCGCCAGCAGGCTAGGGGCCCGAACTAGCACAGATACGCAGTATTTT.

V and J are TRBV27 and TRBJ1-1; TRBD1 is a possible D gene (5 bases). Trimming took off 6 bases at V and 1 base at J, with 12 bases between the two ends. The CDR3 runs 14 residues. CDR1 MNHEY and CDR2 SMNVEV come from the germline V gene (reference sequence). CDR3 bases: TGTGCCAGCAGGGGCAGGGTTCGGAACACTGAAGCTTTCTTT. It encodes CASRGRVRNTEAFF.